The 9 T cell receptor beta chains below all came from one sample that was sequenced in a study of OX40 agonist ivuxolimab in advanced cancers. Libraries were constructed by the immunoSEQ multiplex PCR assay. What TCRdb holds here is the immuneACCESS table cut down to in-frame rearrangements. Part of the clones is not present; checked against another copy, under half of the missing clones reflect an unresolved V gene, and the others are unexplained. Within this sample are roughly 45,000 clones, with 80% to 85% of them counted one time only. The ten largest clones represent around 7.1% of the sample. The sequenced sample was CD4+ or CD8+ T cells sorted from blood, obtained in a trial of the OX40 agonist ivuxolimab. These receptors were taken from an adult with an advanced solid tumor such as melanoma, head and neck, liver or kidney cancer.

This chain links TRBV11-2 with TRBJ2-3; no reliable D call. CDR1 is SGHAT and CDR2 is FQNNGV in the germline V gene. The CDR3 covers 12 residues. V lost 5 bases, J lost 5 bases, and 8 bases lay in between. The CDR3 region is CASSQTRDTQYF. The CDR3, as DNA: TGTGCCAGCAGCCAGACCCGAGATACGCAGTATTTT.

The chain uses TRBV30 and TRBJ2-1, with a tentative D call TRBD1 (6 bases). V was clipped by 2 bases and J by 8 bases, with 16 bases between them. Germline loops: CDR1 GTSNPN, CDR2 SVGIG (reference sequence). The CDR3 has 14 residues. CDR3 region: CAWSRLRGSHEQFF. As DNA, the CDR3 is TGTGCCTGGAGTAGACTGAGGGGGTCCCATGAGCAGTTCTTC.

The chain is built from TRBV5-1 and TRBJ1-2; weak D call: TRBD1 (6 bases). The CDR3 is made up of 13 amino acids. The germline gives CDR1 SGHRS, CDR2 YFSETQ. V was cut by 2 bases and J by 4 bases, with 9 bases left in between. The CDR3 loop reads CASSFGGPYGYTF. CDR3 sequence (DNA): TGCGCCAGCAGCTTTGGGGGGCCCTATGGCTACACCTTC.

This clone was seen a few times. The chain recombines TRBV11-2 with TRBJ1-2, with 12 bases aligning to TRBD1. Looked up from germline, CDR1 is SGHAT and CDR2 is FQNNGV. This CDR3 has 17 amino acids. The V and J ends lost 4 bases and 4 bases, in that order; junction bases with no gene match: 10. CDR3 coding DNA: TGTGCCAGCAGCTCAGAGGGGACAGGGGGCGTGGGCTATGGCTACACCTTC. Translating it yields CASSSEGTGGVGYGYTF.

The rearrangement links TRBV29-1 to TRBJ2-2, with TRBD2 matching over 12 bases. CDR3 length equals 15 residues. The J segment lost 3 bases and the V segment lost 5 bases, leaving 4 bases of the junction unmatched. CDR1 is SQVTM and CDR2 is ANQGSEA in the germline V gene. The CDR3 spells CSVQRLAGDTGELFF. The CDR3 DNA follows: TGCAGCGTTCAGAGACTAGCGGGAGACACCGGGGAGCTGTTTTTT.

This clone appeared once. V and J are TRBV9 and TRBJ2-2, with 9 bases aligning to TRBD2. Trimming at V came to 2 bases and at J to 4 bases, leaving 3 bases not matched to a gene. CDR1 and CDR2 from the germline V gene are SGDLS and YYNGEE. The CDR3 loop spans 15 amino acids. The CDR3 coding sequence is TGTGCCAGCAGCGTTGCGGGAGGGCCCACCGGGGAGCTGTTTTTT. Translating it yields CASSVAGGPTGELFF.

The chain uses TRBV27 and TRBJ2-7; the D is unclear. The germline V gene encodes CDR1 MNHEY and CDR2 SMNVEV (reference sequence). The CDR3 sequence is 14 residues long. V was shortened by 6 bases and J by 2 bases, with 14 bases between the two germline ends. This CDR3 reads CASRALLGPYEQYF. The CDR3 region has the DNA TGTGCCAGCAGGGCCCTATTGGGCCCCTACGAGCAGTACTTC.

This clone was observed a handful of times. The chain combines TRBV11-2 with TRBJ2-1; perhaps TRBD1 as D (6 bases). Germline V CDR1 and CDR2: SGHAT, FQNNGV. Deletions cut 4 bases from V and 9 bases from J, with 13 bases between. This CDR3 is 13 amino acids long. The CDR3 DNA is TGTGCCAGCAGCTCTCAACAGGGCACTGAGCAGTTCTTC. Its protein is CASSSQQGTEQFF.

This chain joins TRBV6-1 and TRBJ2-7, with 8 bases identical to TRBD1. The CDR3 extends over 15 amino acids. The J segment lost 1 base and the V segment lost 3 bases, leaving 5 bases of the junction unmatched. Germline V gives CDR1 MNHNS, CDR2 SASEGT. The CDR3 protein is CASSDSGGLSYEQYF. For the CDR3, the DNA is TGTGCCAGCAGTGATTCAGGGGGCTTATCCTACGAGCAGTACTTC.